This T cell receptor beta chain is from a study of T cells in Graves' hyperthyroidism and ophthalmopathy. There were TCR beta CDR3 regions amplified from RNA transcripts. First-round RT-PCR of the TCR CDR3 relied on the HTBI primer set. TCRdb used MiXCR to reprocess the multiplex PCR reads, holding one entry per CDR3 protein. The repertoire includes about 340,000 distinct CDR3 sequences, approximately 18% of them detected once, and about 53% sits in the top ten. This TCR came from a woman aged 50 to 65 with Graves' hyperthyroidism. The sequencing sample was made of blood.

Here the CDR3 reads CASSYWREQSYEQYF. In nucleotides, the CDR3 is TGTGCCAGCAGTTACTGGCGGGAGCAATCCTACGAGCAGTACTTC. J is TRBJ2-7 and V is TRBV6-5, with 7 nucleotides matching TRBD2. The CDR3 covers 15 residues. The V gene's germline CDR1 is MNHEY and CDR2 SVGAGI. Losses at the gene ends were 1 base for V and 1 base for J; bases not matched to a gene: 4.